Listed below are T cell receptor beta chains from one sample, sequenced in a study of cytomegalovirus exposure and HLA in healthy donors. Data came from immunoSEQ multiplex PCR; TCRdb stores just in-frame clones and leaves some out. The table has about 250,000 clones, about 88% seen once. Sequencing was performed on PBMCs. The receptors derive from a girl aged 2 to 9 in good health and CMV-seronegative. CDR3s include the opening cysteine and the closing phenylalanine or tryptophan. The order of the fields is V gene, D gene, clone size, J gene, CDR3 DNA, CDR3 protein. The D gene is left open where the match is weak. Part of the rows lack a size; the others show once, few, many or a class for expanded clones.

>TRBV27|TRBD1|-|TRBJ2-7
TGTGCCAGCACAGCAGGACAGGGAGGCTACGAGCAGTACTTC
CASTAGQGGYEQYF
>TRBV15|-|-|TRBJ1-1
TGTGCCACCAGCCTTACCCCACAGGGCGGTGGAACTGAAGCTTTCTTT
CATSLTPQGGGTEAFF
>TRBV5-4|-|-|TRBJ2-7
TGTGCCAGCAGCTTGGCCACAGGACCAAATTACGAGCAGTACTTC
CASSLATGPNYEQYF
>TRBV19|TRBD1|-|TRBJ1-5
TGTGCCAGTAGTCTCAGGACAGGTAGCAATCAGCCCCAGCATTTT
CASSLRTGSNQPQHF
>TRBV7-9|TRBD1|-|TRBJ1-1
TGTGCCAGCACCATTTCGACAGGGCGCACTGAAGCTTTCTTT
CASTISTGRTEAFF
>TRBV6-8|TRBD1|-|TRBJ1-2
TGTGCCAGGGGACCGGACAGGAACTACATAAAAAACTATGGCTACACCTTC
CARGPDRNYIKNYGYTF
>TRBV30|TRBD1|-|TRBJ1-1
TGTGCCTGGGCGACAGGGTTGGACACTGAAGCTTTCTTT
CAWATGLDTEAFF
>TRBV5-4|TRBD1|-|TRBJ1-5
TGTGCCAGCAGCGTGGACAGGGGGCAGCCCCAGCATTTT
CASSVDRGQPQHF
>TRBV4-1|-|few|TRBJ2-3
TGCGCCAGCAGCCAAGAAATGCGGAAGGATACGCAGTATTTT
CASSQEMRKDTQYF
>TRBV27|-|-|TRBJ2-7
TGTGCCACCCGTCGAGGAGGTTCCTACGAGCAGTACTTC
CATRRGGSYEQYF
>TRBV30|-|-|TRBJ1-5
TGTGCCTGGAGCGCCGGGATCGCAAATCAGCCCCAGCATTTT
CAWSAGIANQPQHF
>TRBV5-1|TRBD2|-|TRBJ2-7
TGCGCCAGCAGCGCGACTAGCGGGGGGGCCTACGAGCAGTACTTC
CASSATSGGAYEQYF
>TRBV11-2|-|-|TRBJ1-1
TGTGCCAGCAGCTTAATCTCGCGGTGGACTGAAGCTTTCTTT
CASSLISRWTEAFF
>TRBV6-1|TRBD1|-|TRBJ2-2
TGTGCCAGCAGTAAAGAGAGGGGGCGGGTTAACACCGGGGAGCTGTTTTTT
CASSKERGRVNTGELFF
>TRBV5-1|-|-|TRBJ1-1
TGCGCCAGCAGCCTGGGAGGGGGCACTGAAGCTTTCTTT
CASSLGGGTEAFF
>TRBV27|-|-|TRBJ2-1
TGTGCCAGCACTCGCGGGGGCCTCTACAATGAGCAGTTCTTC
CASTRGGLYNEQFF
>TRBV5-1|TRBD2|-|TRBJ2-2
TGCGCCAGCAGCAACCGGGGACTAGCGGGAGGATACACCGGGGAGCTGTTTTTT
CASSNRGLAGGYTGELFF
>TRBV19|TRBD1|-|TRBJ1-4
TGTGCCAGTAGTAGGGACAGGGAAATTGAAAAACTGTTTTTT
CASSRDREIEKLFF
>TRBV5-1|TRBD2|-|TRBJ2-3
TGCGCCAGCAGCTTGTCCCTAGCGGGAGGGGCTAGCACAGATACGCAGTATTTT
CASSLSLAGGASTDTQYF
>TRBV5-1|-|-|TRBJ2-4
TGCGCCAGCAGCCCCAACTCGGGTCTTCAGTACTTC
CASSPNSGLQYF
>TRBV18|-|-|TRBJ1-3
TGTGCCAGCTCACCTAGCCTCCACCTAGGCTCTGGAAACACCATATATTTT
CASSPSLHLGSGNTIYF
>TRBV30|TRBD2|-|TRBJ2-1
TGTGCCTGGACCCCGGGACTAGCCAATGAGCAGTTCTTC
CAWTPGLANEQFF
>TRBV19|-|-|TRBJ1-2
TGTGCCAGTAGTATCGGGGACTATGGCTACACCTTC
CASSIGDYGYTF
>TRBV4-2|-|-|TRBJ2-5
TGTGCCAGCAGCCAAGAGAGGGGGTCGGTTGGATTGTTAGAGACCCAGTACTTC
CASSQERGSVGLLETQYF
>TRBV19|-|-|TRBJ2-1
TGTGCCAGCGGAACTAGTTTCTACAATGAGCAGTTCTTC
CASGTSFYNEQFF
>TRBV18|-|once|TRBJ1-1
TGTGCCAGCTCACCAGTAACAGTCATGAACACTGAAGCTTTCTTT
CASSPVTVMNTEAFF
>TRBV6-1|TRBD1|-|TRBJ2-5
TGTGCCAGCAGTCCCGGGACAGGACAGTACTTC
CASSPGTGQYF
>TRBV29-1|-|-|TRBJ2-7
TGCAGCGTTCAAGGTGGAGTCTTCTACGAGCAGTACTTC
CSVQGGVFYEQYF
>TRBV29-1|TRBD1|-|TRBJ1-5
TGCAGCGTTGTTAGTAGGGGACAGGTCCAGCATTTT
CSVVSRGQVQHF
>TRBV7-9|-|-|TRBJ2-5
TGTGCCAGCAGCTTAGGACGGGATTACCAAGAGACCCAGTACTTC
CASSLGRDYQETQYF
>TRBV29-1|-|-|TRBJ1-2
TGCAGCGTTCAAGGGTGGGCGACCCACAGGGATGGCTACACCTTC
CSVQGWATHRDGYTF
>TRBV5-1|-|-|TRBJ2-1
TGCGCCAGCAGCTTCGGGGGTAGCTCCTACAATGAGCAGTTCTTC
CASSFGGSSYNEQFF
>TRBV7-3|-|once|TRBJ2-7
TGTGCCAGCAGCCAGGAGGCGGCCTCCCGCTACGAGCAGTACTTC
CASSQEAASRYEQYF
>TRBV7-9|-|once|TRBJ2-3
TGTGCCAGCAGCCCACTCGATCGTCGGAGCACAGATACGCAGTATTTT
CASSPLDRRSTDTQYF
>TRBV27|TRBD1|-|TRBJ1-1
TGTGCCAGCAGCCCCAGGACAGGTGAAGCTTTCTTT
CASSPRTGEAFF
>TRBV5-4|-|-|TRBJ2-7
TGTGCCAGCAGCTTGCCGACAGGTTACGAGCAGTACTTC
CASSLPTGYEQYF
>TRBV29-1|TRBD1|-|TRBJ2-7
TGCAGCGTTGAAGGAAGCGGGACAGGGCCCTACGAGCAGTACTTC
CSVEGSGTGPYEQYF
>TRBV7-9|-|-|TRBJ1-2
TGTGCCAGCAGCTTAGCAGGGACTCAGGTCAACGGCTACACCTTC
CASSLAGTQVNGYTF
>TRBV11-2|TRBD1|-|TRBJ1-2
TGTGCCAGCAGCCCCCGGACAGGGAACGGCTACACCTTC
CASSPRTGNGYTF
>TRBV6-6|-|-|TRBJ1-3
TGTGCCAGCAGTTACACGTCGGGGACAAATAGAAACACCATATATTTT
CASSYTSGTNRNTIYF